Below, 24 T cell receptor beta chains from the same sample are listed, as sequenced in a study of monozygotic twins with inflammatory bowel disease. TCRdb reworked the 5' RACE reads into one entry per CDR3 protein, no DNA. The sample has 110,000 or so distinct CDR3 sequences; the top ten hold approximately 13%. Sequencing was performed on blood. The source is a human donor with ulcerative colitis or Crohn's disease, or a healthy co-twin of an affected twin (not recorded which).

The chain joins TRBV12-3 or TRBV12-4 to TRBJ2-3. The CDR3 runs to 12 residues. CDR3 sequence: CASSLKEDTQYF.

V and J are TRBV5-1 and TRBJ2-1; checking the TCRdb D call of TRBD2 is not possible without DNA. This CDR3 comprises 15 residues. Germline CDR1 is SGHRS and CDR2 is YFSETQ. The CDR3 sequence is CASSSLAGSYNEQFF.

The V call is TRBV11-2, the J call TRBJ2-3; without DNA, the TCRdb call of TRBD2 cannot be checked. The CDR3 is made up of 14 amino acids. Germline V gives CDR1 SGHAT, CDR2 FQNNGV. This CDR3 is CASKPGLAGNTQYF. The variable domain in full, with the rest retrieved from reference TRBV11-2 and TRBJ2-3, is EAGVAQSPRYKIIEKRQSVAFWCNPISGHATLYWYQQILGQGPKLLIQFQNNGVVDDSQLPKDRFSAERLKGVDSTLKIQPAKLEDSAVYLCASKPGLAGNTQYFGPGTRLTVL.

The chain has TRBV19 and TRBJ2-2. The CDR3 sequence is 13 residues long. Germline CDR1 and CDR2: LNHDA and SQIVND (reference sequence). The CDR3 here is CASSRRRTGELFF. Supplemented by reference TRBV19 and TRBJ2-2, the full variable domain reads DGGITQSPKYLFRKEGQNVTLSCEQNLNHDAMYWYRQDPGQGLRLIYYSQIVNDFQKGDIAEGYSVSREKKESFPLTVTSAQKNPTAFYLCASSRRRTGELFFGEGSRLTVL.

The chain employs TRBV2 and TRBJ2-1; TCRdb lists TRBD2, though no DNA is available to test this call. Germline assignment: CDR1 SNHLY and CDR2 FYNNEI. The CDR3 is 14 residues long. The CDR3 loop is CASRLAGGSGEQFF. Filled out from reference TRBV2 and TRBJ2-1, the complete variable domain reads EPEVTQTPSHQVTQMGQEVILRCVPISNHLYFYWYRQILGQKVEFLVSFYNNEISEKSEIFDDQFSVERPDGSNFTLKIRSTKLEDSAMYFCASRLAGGSGEQFFGPGTRLTVL.

The rearrangement uses TRBV7-7 and TRBJ1-3; TCRdb names TRBD1, which stays unverified in the absence of DNA. The length of the CDR3 is 15 residues. Germline CDR1 reads SSHAT; CDR2 reads FNYEAQ (reference sequence). The CDR3 protein is CASSSVRGSGNTIYF. Variable domain in full (rest from reference TRBV7-7 and TRBJ1-3): GAGVSQSPRYKVTKRGQDVTLRCDPISSHATLYWYQQALGQGPEFLTYFNYEAQPDKSGLPSDRFSAERPEGSISTLTIQRTEQRDSAMYRCASSSVRGSGNTIYFGEGSWLTVV.

This chain uses TRBV7-9 with TRBJ2-7. Germline lookup yields CDR1 SEHNR and CDR2 FQNEAQ (reference sequence). There are 11 residues in the CDR3. Here the CDR3 reads CASSSEYEQYF.

CDR3 protein: CASSSQGRLAGGPRMDKNIQYF. V usage is TRBV5-1 and J usage is TRBJ2-4; as DNA is missing, the TRBD2 call by TCRdb cannot be tested. The CDR3 runs to 22 residues. The germline V gene encodes CDR1 SGHRS and CDR2 YFSETQ.

This chain uses TRBV5-4 with TRBJ2-7; TCRdb names TRBD2, which stays unverified in the absence of DNA. The germline CDR1 and CDR2 sequences are SGHNT and YYREEE (reference sequence). The CDR3 length is 12 residues. CDR3: CASSLGLAEQYF.

This chain connects TRBV20-1 to TRBJ1-5; TCRdb selects TRBD1, and the lack of DNA leaves this call unchecked. The CDR3 runs to 16 residues. Germline CDR1 is DFQATT and CDR2 is SNEGSKA (reference sequence). This CDR3 is CSVVRAPWDSNQPQHF.

This chain links TRBV12-3 or TRBV12-4 with TRBJ1-2. The CDR3 runs to 13 residues. This CDR3 is CASSSTRRGGYTF.

J is TRBJ2-1 and V is TRBV7-9; the D call of TRBD2 rests on TCRdb alone, since no DNA is present to check it. This CDR3 contains 17 residues. From germline, CDR1 is SEHNR and CDR2 FQNEAQ (reference sequence). CDR3 sequence reads: CASTILLAGGYYNEQFF.

This chain connects TRBV4-3 to TRBJ2-3; absent DNA, TCRdb's TRBD2 call cannot be checked. Germline CDR1 is LGHNA and CDR2 is YSLEER. This CDR3 has 18 amino acids. CDR3 sequence: CASSQEETSGPLPDTQYF.

This rearrangement joins TRBV5-6 to TRBJ2-1; the D call from TCRdb, TRBD1, cannot be confirmed without DNA. The length of the CDR3 is 15 residues. The V gene's germline CDR1 is SGHDT and CDR2 YYEEEE. CDR3 protein: CASSLRDRALWLQFF.

The chain joins TRBV6-6 to TRBJ1-1; as DNA is missing, the TRBD1 call by TCRdb cannot be tested. Germline V gene sequence: CDR1 MNHNY, CDR2 SVGAGI (reference sequence). The CDR3 extends over 13 amino acids. CDR3 amino acids: CASRSQTNTEAFF.

This chain links TRBV7-2 with TRBJ2-5; TCRdb's D gene call, TRBD1, goes unchecked for lack of DNA. The CDR3 totals 14 residues. Germline CDR1 reads SGHTA; CDR2 reads FQGNSA. This CDR3 is CASSYVQGQETQYF.

V and J are TRBV16 and TRBJ1-2; with no DNA, the TCRdb D assignment of TRBD1 cannot be verified. The CDR3 has 15 amino acids. Looked up from germline, CDR1 is KGHSY and CDR2 is FQNENV. The CDR3 loop reads CASSQRGTGQYGYTF.

This clonotype registers medium-sized by frequency. This chain links TRBV5-1 with TRBJ2-3; absent DNA, TCRdb's TRBD1 call cannot be checked. The CDR3 has 17 amino acids. The germline V gene encodes CDR1 SGHRS and CDR2 YFSETQ. CDR3 protein: CASSAGLRGVSTDTQYF.

The chain links TRBV30 to TRBJ2-6. This CDR3 is built from 14 residues. Germline V gene sequence: CDR1 GTSNPN, CDR2 SVGIG (reference sequence). CDR3 sequence reads: CAWGESSGANVLTF.

The CDR3 loop is CASSPPGVNTEAFF. The V gene is TRBV28, the J gene TRBJ1-1; TCRdb gives TRBD1 as the D gene, but with no DNA this cannot be confirmed. CDR3 length: 14 residues. Germline V gives CDR1 MDHEN, CDR2 SYDVKM.

The chain employs TRBV4-3 and TRBJ2-5; the TRBD1 assignment by TCRdb is unverifiable without DNA. The CDR3 is 16 amino acids. Germline CDR1 and CDR2: LGHNA and YSLEER. CDR3 residues: CASSQDKGRGRETQYF.

The chain uses TRBV20-1 and TRBJ2-7; the TRBD2 assignment by TCRdb is unverifiable without DNA. In germline, CDR1 is DFQATT, CDR2 SNEGSKA (reference sequence). The CDR3 extends over 14 amino acids. This CDR3 reads CSARWAAGSYEQYF.

The chain has TRBV27 and TRBJ2-3; TCRdb names TRBD2, which stays unverified in the absence of DNA. The CDR3 sequence is 18 residues long. CDR1 and CDR2 from the germline V gene are MNHEY and SMNVEV (reference sequence). CDR3 sequence: CASSPSGLAGGNTDTQYF.

CDR3 region: CASKVGATGTNTEAFF. The chain employs TRBV6-2 or TRBV6-3 and TRBJ1-1; the D call from TCRdb, TRBD1, cannot be confirmed without DNA. The CDR3 extends over 16 amino acids. Germline lookup yields CDR1 MNHEY and CDR2 SVGEGT.